The sequence of this T cell receptor (beta chain) was determined in a study of beta chain features in type 1 diabetes (dated by TCRdb to the late 2010s). Broadly, across the study: Patients and healthy donors did not differ in mean age, gender distribution, total cell number or subset yield. A total of roughly 110 million sorted cells were examined across all samples, and the number of cells per subset was strongly correlated with RNA yield. The study compared TCRB repertoires of sorted circulating CD4+ T cell subsets between recently diagnosed type 1 diabetes patients and matched healthy donors. Regulatory and stem cell-like memory subsets were obtained from only 8 patients and roughly eight healthy donors, while naive and central memory subsets were obtained from all 30 or so donors.

Counted from cysteine to phenylalanine, this CDR3 has 15 amino acids. Just CDR3 DNA is preserved here, 45 bases in frame from base 1. V was cut back by 1 base and J by 6 bases, leaving a gap of 14 bases between them. The germline V gene encodes CDR1 SGHDT and CDR2 YYEEEE. Concerning this clone itself: Its antigen is unknown. Per-base qualities were not stored, and no clone one base away is much larger.

All of the isolated RNA was reverse transcribed with the High Capacity cDNA Reverse Transcription Kit, so expressed TCRB transcripts were sequenced. Deep immunoSEQ sequencing was performed on naive, central memory and regulatory T cell samples, with an average of around 3.4 million total reads per sample. Sorted cells were lysed in RLT buffer, and RNA was extracted using DNase-treated RNeasy Micro or Mini kits according to cell number. Each cell subset was processed on its own to prevent cross-contamination, while patient and healthy donor samples were processed together. Using the immunoSEQ multiplex PCR, TCRB sequences were amplified from cDNA into 87-bp fragments spanning the CDR3 region. The amplicons were sequenced using the Illumina HiSeq platform. The study's own analysis went as follows. PCR bias was computationally corrected using synthetic template baselines, reads within Hamming distance 2 were collapsed, and singletons that could not be merged were discarded. By aligning reads against IMGT, V, D and J genes, CDR3 length, and insertions or deletions at six rearrangement sites were assigned. Within each subset, clonotype counts were normalized to the number of sorted cells before true diversity and Gini coefficients were calculated with the tcR R package. The overlap coefficient, calculated on TCRB nucleotide sequences, was used to quantify repertoire sharing. As a proxy for the pre-selection repertoire, out-of-frame TCRB sequences from naive cells were analyzed. TCRdb's version of the immuneACCESS table is confined to in-frame rearrangements and falls short of the full clone set. An unresolved V gene accounts for under half of the shortfall where checked; the remainder is of unknown origin. That table gives V, J and clone size, and the DNA gave D and trimming. In this sample the table shows 450,000 or so clones, around 10% of which occur a single time. Of the sample, about 0.042% falls within the top ten clones.

Broader findings and caveats from the paper: The naive, central memory and regulatory TCRB repertoires appeared to resemble one another more closely among patients than among healthy donors. Because the HLA sub-analyses included only small numbers of individuals, any influence of HLA type on TCRB rearrangement was left unresolved. PCR may preferentially amplify shorter templates, but because patient and control samples were amplified and corrected together, any resulting skew would affect both groups equally. Because cDNA was sequenced instead of genomic DNA, highly expressing activated cells could be over-represented, though the groups showed no difference in activation or CD3 levels. Patients with type 1 diabetes made fewer insertions and deleted more nucleotides at VDJ recombination sites, implying thymic rearrangement abnormalities. A moderate but significant shortening of TCRB CDR3 length was observed in type 1 diabetes patients in all four CD4+ subsets.

Each donor gave one peripheral blood draw, roughly 110 mL on average, collected into heparinised tubes. A BD FACSAria II was used to sort naive, central memory, regulatory and stem cell-like memory CD4+ T cells with a panel that included CD45RO, CCR7, CD25, CD127, CD95 and CD27. All sorted populations exceeded 98% purity. PBMCs were isolated right away by Lymphoprep density gradient centrifugation and were stained directly, without culture. So that batch effects would be minimized, each experiment stained and sorted samples in pairs, pairing one healthy donor with one patient. The rearrangement joined TRBV5-6 to TRBJ1-5; the D gene is perhaps TRBD1, from 6 matching bases. Sequencing used naive CD4+ T cells from blood. The cell subset or site label for this specimen denotes: true naive CD4+ T cells. This receptor was taken from a woman younger than 35 in good health. The CDR3 has the sequence CASSLYFRGVQPQHF. The bases are TGTGCCAGCAGCTTGTATTTCAGGGGTGTTCAGCCCCAGCATTTT.